This T cell receptor beta chain was identified in a study of shared clonotypes between healthy human individuals. Method: immunoSEQ multiplex PCR; TCRdb's copy keeps in-frame clones and lacks some. The sample shows approximately 2,000,000 clones, just over 90% of them seen only once. This CDR3 comprises 17 residues. Germline CDR1 and CDR2: SGHDN and FVKESK. The V gene lost 0 bases and the J gene lost 3 bases, with 15 bases spanning the gap. Terminally differentiated effector memory CD45RA+ cells were excluded by CCR7 positive selection of CD45RO-negative cells. This receptor was obtained from a man younger than 35 in good health. Some clones in this sample may be carry-over from other donors' samples. The sample taken for sequencing was naive CD8+ T cells from PBMCs. V gene TRBV14 combines with J gene TRBJ2-1, with D unclear. This chain's CDR3 is CASSQETPRGIYNEQFF. As DNA, the CDR3 is TGTGCCAGCAGCCAAGAGACTCCTAGAGGAATCTACAATGAGCAGTTCTTC.